Listed below are T cell receptor beta chains from one sample, sequenced in a study of blood T cells in healthy people across ages. TCRdb used MiXCR to reprocess the 5' RACE reads, holding one entry per CDR3 protein. The data show some 760,000 distinct CDR3 sequences, 25% seen once. A further study also used this sample, focusing on T cells of mothers and their children.

Sequencing input: blood. The receptors stem from a boy younger than 18 in good health. CDR3s include the opening cysteine and the closing phenylalanine or tryptophan. D genes are given only for firm matches. Expanded clones get a size class; other rows say once, few or many, or leave the size out.

v_gene: TRBV28
j_gene: TRBJ2-1
d_gene: -
abundance: few
CDR3aa: CASSLGLRGENEQFF
CDR3nt: TGTGCCAGCAGCCTCGGGCTAAGAGGGGAAAATGAGCAGTTCTTC

v_gene: TRBV9
j_gene: TRBJ2-2
d_gene: -
abundance: -
CDR3aa: CASSPWGSRSNTGELFF
CDR3nt: TGTGCCAGCAGCCCTTGGGGTAGCAGATCGAACACCGGGGAGCTGTTTTTT

v_gene: TRBV4-3
j_gene: TRBJ2-7
d_gene: -
abundance: -
CDR3aa: CASSQDWVSYEQYF
CDR3nt: TGCGCCAGCAGCCAAGATTGGGTCTCCTACGAGCAGTACTTC

v_gene: TRBV14
j_gene: TRBJ2-5
d_gene: -
abundance: -
CDR3aa: CASSQVGLGQLQETQYF
CDR3nt: TGTGCCAGCAGCCAAGTGGGCCTTGGACAGCTCCAAGAGACCCAGTACTTC

v_gene: TRBV20-1
j_gene: TRBJ1-1
d_gene: -
abundance: -
CDR3aa: CSARDPGMGNTEAFF
CDR3nt: TGCAGTGCTAGAGATCCGGGGATGGGGAACACTGAAGCTTTCTTT

v_gene: TRBV2
j_gene: TRBJ2-7
d_gene: TRBD2
abundance: -
CDR3aa: CAGRAGLADPYEQYF
CDR3nt: TGTGCCGGCAGAGCGGGACTAGCGGACCCCTACGAGCAGTACTTC

v_gene: TRBV7-2
j_gene: TRBJ2-5
d_gene: TRBD1
abundance: -
CDR3aa: CASSDPDRAETQYF
CDR3nt: TGTGCCAGCAGCGACCCGGACAGGGCAGAGACCCAGTACTTC

v_gene: TRBV6-2/TRBV6-3
j_gene: TRBJ1-2
d_gene: -
abundance: few
CDR3aa: CASSSPLGTGDYGYTF
CDR3nt: TGTGCCAGCAGTTCGCCCCTCGGAACAGGCGACTATGGCTACACCTTC

v_gene: TRBV5-5
j_gene: TRBJ2-1
d_gene: -
abundance: -
CDR3aa: CASSLFDSRGEQFF
CDR3nt: TGTGCCAGCAGCTTGTTCGATAGTCGGGGTGAGCAGTTCTTC

v_gene: TRBV4-3
j_gene: TRBJ1-2
d_gene: -
abundance: -
CDR3aa: CASSLSADSSNYGYTF
CDR3nt: TGCGCCAGCAGCCTCTCCGCGGACAGCTCGAACTATGGCTACACCTTC

v_gene: TRBV12-5
j_gene: TRBJ2-5
d_gene: TRBD1
abundance: -
CDR3aa: CASAIGTGGQETQYF
CDR3nt: TGTGCTAGTGCCATCGGGACAGGGGGGCAAGAGACCCAGTACTTC

v_gene: TRBV5-1
j_gene: TRBJ2-2
d_gene: -
abundance: -
CDR3aa: CAGSPTGTGELFF
CDR3nt: TGCGCCGGCAGCCCCACCGGAACCGGGGAGCTGTTTTTT

v_gene: TRBV6-1
j_gene: TRBJ1-2
d_gene: TRBD1
abundance: -
CDR3aa: CASSQAGTGVYGYTF
CDR3nt: TGTGCCAGCAGTCAGGCCGGAACAGGGGTCTATGGCTACACCTTC

v_gene: TRBV20-1
j_gene: TRBJ2-3
d_gene: -
abundance: -
CDR3aa: CSAWARQGPDTQYF
CDR3nt: TGCAGTGCCTGGGCGCGTCAGGGGCCGGATACGCAGTATTTT

v_gene: TRBV4-1
j_gene: TRBJ1-1
d_gene: TRBD1
abundance: -
CDR3aa: CASSRTGGDTEAFF
CDR3nt: TGCGCCAGCAGCCGGACAGGGGGTGACACTGAAGCTTTCTTT

v_gene: TRBV20-1
j_gene: TRBJ2-1
d_gene: TRBD2
abundance: -
CDR3aa: CSASWLAGGPRAPSYNEQFF
CDR3nt: TGCAGTGCTAGTTGGCTAGCGGGAGGGCCGCGCGCACCATCCTACAATGAGCAGTTCTTC

v_gene: TRBV29-1
j_gene: TRBJ2-7
d_gene: -
abundance: -
CDR3aa: CSVHPQDRGEQYF
CDR3nt: TGCAGCGTGCACCCCCAGGACCGGGGGGAGCAGTACTTC

v_gene: TRBV18
j_gene: TRBJ2-3
d_gene: -
abundance: few
CDR3aa: CASSASKFTQYF
CDR3nt: TGTGCCAGCTCCGCGTCCAAGTTTACGCAGTATTTT

v_gene: TRBV29-1
j_gene: TRBJ1-2
d_gene: -
abundance: -
CDR3aa: CSVPGGQPNYGYTF
CDR3nt: TGCAGCGTTCCGGGCGGACAGCCTAACTATGGCTACACCTTC

v_gene: TRBV12-3/TRBV12-4
j_gene: TRBJ2-5
d_gene: -
abundance: few
CDR3aa: CASSLGRSMETQYF
CDR3nt: TGTGCCAGCAGTTTGGGCCGCTCCATGGAGACCCAGTACTTC

v_gene: TRBV2
j_gene: TRBJ1-2
d_gene: TRBD1
abundance: -
CDR3aa: CASRQGQNYGYTF
CDR3nt: TGTGCCAGTAGACAGGGACAGAACTATGGCTACACCTTC

v_gene: TRBV4-1
j_gene: TRBJ2-1
d_gene: -
abundance: -
CDR3aa: CASSYPQAYNEQFF
CDR3nt: TGCGCCAGCAGTTACCCCCAGGCCTACAATGAGCAGTTCTTC

v_gene: TRBV12-3/TRBV12-4
j_gene: TRBJ1-5
d_gene: -
abundance: few
CDR3aa: CASSLSLPQHF
CDR3nt: TGTGCCAGCAGTTTAAGCCTGCCCCAGCATTTT

v_gene: TRBV29-1
j_gene: TRBJ2-7
d_gene: -
abundance: few
CDR3aa: CGVESGQGGDEQYF
CDR3nt: TGCGGCGTTGAGTCGGGTCAGGGTGGGGACGAGCAGTACTTC

v_gene: TRBV6-5
j_gene: TRBJ2-5
d_gene: -
abundance: few
CDR3aa: CASSYGNAVPFQETQYF
CDR3nt: TGTGCCAGCAGCTACGGGAATGCAGTTCCTTTCCAAGAGACCCAGTACTTC

v_gene: TRBV20-1
j_gene: TRBJ2-7
d_gene: -
abundance: few
CDR3aa: CSNERRTEAYEQYF
CDR3nt: TGCAGTAACGAGAGGAGGACAGAGGCCTACGAGCAGTACTTC

v_gene: TRBV28
j_gene: TRBJ1-5
d_gene: -
abundance: -
CDR3aa: CASSLLQGHQPQHF
CDR3nt: TGTGCCAGCAGTTTACTTCAGGGGCATCAGCCCCAGCATTTT

v_gene: TRBV10-3
j_gene: TRBJ2-7
d_gene: -
abundance: few
CDR3aa: CAISEPRGRLSRSSYEQYF
CDR3nt: TGTGCCATCAGTGAGCCCCGGGGTAGGCTGTCGCGTTCGTCCTACGAGCAGTACTTC

v_gene: TRBV7-9
j_gene: TRBJ2-3
d_gene: TRBD2
abundance: few
CDR3aa: CASSLLGSGSSDTQYF
CDR3nt: TGTGCCAGCAGCCTGCTTGGTAGCGGGAGCTCAGATACGCAGTATTTT

v_gene: TRBV6-2/TRBV6-3
j_gene: TRBJ1-6
d_gene: TRBD1
abundance: -
CDR3aa: CASSYYRGRGSPLHF
CDR3nt: TGTGCCAGCAGTTACTACAGGGGGCGCGGTTCACCCCTCCACTTT

v_gene: TRBV4-2
j_gene: TRBJ2-1
d_gene: -
abundance: large
CDR3aa: CASSQGSSINEQFF
CDR3nt: TGTGCCAGCAGCCAAGGATCCTCAATCAATGAGCAGTTCTTC

v_gene: TRBV7-9
j_gene: TRBJ2-1
d_gene: TRBD2
abundance: few
CDR3aa: CASSAASGYSYNEQFF
CDR3nt: TGTGCCAGCAGCGCAGCTAGCGGGTACTCCTACAATGAGCAGTTCTTC

v_gene: TRBV29-1
j_gene: TRBJ2-7
d_gene: -
abundance: -
CDR3aa: CSVGRGRGYKQYF
CDR3nt: TGCAGCGTTGGTCGGGGAAGGGGCTACAAGCAGTACTTC

v_gene: TRBV7-2
j_gene: TRBJ2-7
d_gene: -
abundance: -
CDR3aa: CASSRGGSIYEQYF
CDR3nt: TGTGCCAGCAGCCGAGGGGGGTCCATCTACGAGCAGTACTTC

v_gene: TRBV21-1
j_gene: TRBJ1-2
d_gene: -
abundance: once
CDR3aa: CASSKDAGAEGYTF
CDR3nt: TGTGCCAGCAGCAAAGATGCAGGGGCCGAAGGCTACACCTTC

v_gene: TRBV27
j_gene: TRBJ1-2
d_gene: -
abundance: -
CDR3aa: CASSPYDSSYGYTF
CDR3nt: TGTGCCAGCAGTCCTTACGACAGCAGCTATGGCTACACCTTC